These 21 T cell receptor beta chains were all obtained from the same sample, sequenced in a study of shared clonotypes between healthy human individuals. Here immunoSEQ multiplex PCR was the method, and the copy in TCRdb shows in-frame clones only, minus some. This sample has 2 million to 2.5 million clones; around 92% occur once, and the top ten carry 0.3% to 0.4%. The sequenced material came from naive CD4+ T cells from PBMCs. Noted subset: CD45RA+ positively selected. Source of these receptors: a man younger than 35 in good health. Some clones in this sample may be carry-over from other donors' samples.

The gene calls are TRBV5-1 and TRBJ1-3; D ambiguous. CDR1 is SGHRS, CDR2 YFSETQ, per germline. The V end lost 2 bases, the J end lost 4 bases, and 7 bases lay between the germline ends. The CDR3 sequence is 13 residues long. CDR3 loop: CASSFPGGNTIYF. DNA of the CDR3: TGCGCCAGCAGCTTCCCCGGGGGAAACACCATATATTTT.

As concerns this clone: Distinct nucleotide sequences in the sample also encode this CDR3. The CDR3 DNA sequence: TGCGCCAGCAGCCAAGTGATTGGGGAAAAACTGTTTTTT. It yields the protein CASSQVIGEKLFF. V is TRBV4-1 and J is TRBJ1-4; D unresolved. Trimming took off 1 base at V and 8 bases at J, with 8 bases between the two ends. Per the germline V gene, CDR1 is MGHRA and CDR2 is YSYEKL. The CDR3 loop spans 13 amino acids.

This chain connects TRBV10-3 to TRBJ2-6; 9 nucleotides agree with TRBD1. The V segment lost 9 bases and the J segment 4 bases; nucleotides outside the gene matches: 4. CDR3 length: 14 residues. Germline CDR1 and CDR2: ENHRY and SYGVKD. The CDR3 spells CAIGTGFGANVLTF. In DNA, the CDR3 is TGTGCCATTGGGACAGGGTTCGGGGCCAACGTCCTGACTTTC.

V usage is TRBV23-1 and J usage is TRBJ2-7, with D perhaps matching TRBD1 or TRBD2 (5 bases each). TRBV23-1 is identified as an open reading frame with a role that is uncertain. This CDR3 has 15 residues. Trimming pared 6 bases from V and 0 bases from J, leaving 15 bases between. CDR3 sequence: CASSLGTEPSYEQYF. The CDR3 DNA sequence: TGCGCCAGCAGCCTAGGGACCGAACCCTCCTACGAGCAGTACTTC.

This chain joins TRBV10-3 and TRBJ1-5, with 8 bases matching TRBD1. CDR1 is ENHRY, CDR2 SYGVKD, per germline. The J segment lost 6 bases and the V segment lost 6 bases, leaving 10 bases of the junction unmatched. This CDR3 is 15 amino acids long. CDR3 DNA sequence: TGTGCCATCAGCGAGACACAGGGGGTGATTCAGCCCCAGCATTTT. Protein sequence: CAISETQGVIQPQHF.

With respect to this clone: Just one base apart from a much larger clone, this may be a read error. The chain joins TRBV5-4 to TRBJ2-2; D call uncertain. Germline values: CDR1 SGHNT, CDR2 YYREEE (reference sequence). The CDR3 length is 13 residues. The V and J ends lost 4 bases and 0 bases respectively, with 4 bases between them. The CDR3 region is CASSPANTGELFF. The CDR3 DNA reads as TGTGCCAGCAGCCCCGCGAACACCGGGGAGCTGTTTTTT.

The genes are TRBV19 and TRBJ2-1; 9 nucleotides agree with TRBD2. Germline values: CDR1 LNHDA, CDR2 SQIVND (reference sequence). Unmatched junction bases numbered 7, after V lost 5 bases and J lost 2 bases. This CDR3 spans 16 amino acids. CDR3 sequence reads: CASSLLAGGTYNEQFF. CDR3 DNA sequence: TGTGCCAGTAGTCTCCTTGCGGGAGGGACCTACAATGAGCAGTTCTTC.

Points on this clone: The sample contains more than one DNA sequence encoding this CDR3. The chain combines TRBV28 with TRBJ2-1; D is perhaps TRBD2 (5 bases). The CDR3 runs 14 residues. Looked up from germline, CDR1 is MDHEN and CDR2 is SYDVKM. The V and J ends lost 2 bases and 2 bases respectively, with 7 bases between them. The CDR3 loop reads CASSLAGAYNEQFF. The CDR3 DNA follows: TGTGCCAGCAGTTTAGCGGGCGCCTACAATGAGCAGTTCTTC.

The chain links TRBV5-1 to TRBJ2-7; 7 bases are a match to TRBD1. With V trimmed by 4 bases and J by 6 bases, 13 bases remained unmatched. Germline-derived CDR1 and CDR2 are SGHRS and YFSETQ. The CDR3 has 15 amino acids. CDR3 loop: CASSPLPRQGGEQYF. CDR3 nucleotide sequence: TGCGCCAGCAGCCCCCTCCCGAGACAGGGTGGCGAGCAGTACTTC.

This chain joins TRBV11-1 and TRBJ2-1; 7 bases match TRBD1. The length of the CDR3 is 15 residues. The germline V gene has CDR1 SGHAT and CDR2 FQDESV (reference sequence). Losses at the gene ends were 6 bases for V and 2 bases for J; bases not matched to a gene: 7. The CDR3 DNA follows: TGTGCCAGCAGACAAGACAGGGCCCCCTACAATGAGCAGTTCTTC. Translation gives CASRQDRAPYNEQFF.

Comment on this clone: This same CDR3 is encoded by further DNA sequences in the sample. CDR3: CASSLTSGGYNEQFF. The CDR3, as DNA: TGCGCCAGCAGCCTAACTAGCGGGGGATACAATGAGCAGTTCTTC. This chain links TRBV5-1 with TRBJ2-1, with TRBD2 identical over 11 bases. Germline CDR1 reads SGHRS; CDR2 reads YFSETQ. This CDR3 is built from 15 residues. Trimming cost V 4 bases and J 4 bases; bases outside gene matches: 4.

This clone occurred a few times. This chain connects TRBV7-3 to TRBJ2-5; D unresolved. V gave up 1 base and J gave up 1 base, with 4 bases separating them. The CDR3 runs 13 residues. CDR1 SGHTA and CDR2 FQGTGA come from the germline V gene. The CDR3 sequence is CASSLRGQETQYF. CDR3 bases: TGTGCCAGCAGCTTAAGGGGCCAAGAGACCCAGTACTTC.

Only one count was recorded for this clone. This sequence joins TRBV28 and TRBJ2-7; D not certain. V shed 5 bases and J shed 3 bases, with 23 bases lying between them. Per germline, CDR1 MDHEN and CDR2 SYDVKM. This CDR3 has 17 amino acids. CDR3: CASSGPRHSKVSYEQYF. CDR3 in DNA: TGTGCCAGCAGTGGGCCGAGACATTCGAAAGTCAGCTACGAGCAGTACTTC.

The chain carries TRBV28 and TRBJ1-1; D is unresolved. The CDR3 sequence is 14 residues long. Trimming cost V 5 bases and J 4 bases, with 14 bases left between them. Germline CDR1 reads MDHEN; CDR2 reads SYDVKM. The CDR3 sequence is CASSPHTGSTEAFF. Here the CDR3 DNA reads TGTGCCAGCAGTCCACATACGGGCAGCACTGAAGCTTTCTTT.

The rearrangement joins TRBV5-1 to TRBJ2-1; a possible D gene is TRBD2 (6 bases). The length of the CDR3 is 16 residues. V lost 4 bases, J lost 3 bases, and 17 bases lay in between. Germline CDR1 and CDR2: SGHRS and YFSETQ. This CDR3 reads CASSRLGGMGYNEQFF. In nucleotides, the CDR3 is TGCGCCAGCAGCCGCTTAGGCGGGATGGGCTACAATGAGCAGTTCTTC.

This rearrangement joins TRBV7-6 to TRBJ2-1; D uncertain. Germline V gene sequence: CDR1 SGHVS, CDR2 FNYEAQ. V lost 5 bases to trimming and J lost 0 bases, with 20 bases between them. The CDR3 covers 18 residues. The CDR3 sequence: CASSKHPSKAHSYNEQFF. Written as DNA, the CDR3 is TGTGCCAGCAGCAAGCACCCCAGCAAGGCCCACTCCTACAATGAGCAGTTCTTC.

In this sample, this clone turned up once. The CDR3 DNA reads as TGTGCCAGCTCACCTCGGTCCGGTAGTCCCTACGAGCAGTACTTC. Translating gives CASSPRSGSPYEQYF. The chain is built from TRBV18 and TRBJ2-7; D gene uncertain. Germline CDR1 and CDR2: KGHSH and LQKENI. CDR3 size: 15 residues. Trimming shortened V by 3 bases and J by 2 bases, and 14 bases separated the two germline ends.

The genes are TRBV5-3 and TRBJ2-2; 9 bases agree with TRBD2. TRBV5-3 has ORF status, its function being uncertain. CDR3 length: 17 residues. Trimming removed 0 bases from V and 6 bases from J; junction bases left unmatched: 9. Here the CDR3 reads CARSLVRREGLAGELFF. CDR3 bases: TGTGCCAGAAGCTTGGTTCGGCGGGAGGGCCTGGCCGGGGAGCTGTTTTTT.

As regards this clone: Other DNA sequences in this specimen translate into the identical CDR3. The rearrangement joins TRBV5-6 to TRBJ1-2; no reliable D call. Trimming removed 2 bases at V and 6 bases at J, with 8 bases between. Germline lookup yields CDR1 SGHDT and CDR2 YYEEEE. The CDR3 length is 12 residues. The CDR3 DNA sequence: TGTGCCAGCAGCTTAGGACTCAATGGCTACACCTTC. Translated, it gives CASSLGLNGYTF.

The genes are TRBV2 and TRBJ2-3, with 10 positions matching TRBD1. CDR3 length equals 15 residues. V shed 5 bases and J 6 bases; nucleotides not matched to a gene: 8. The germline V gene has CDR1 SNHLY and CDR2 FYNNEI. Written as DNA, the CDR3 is TGTGCCAGCAGTACCACCGGGACAGGGGCGGATACGCAGTATTTT. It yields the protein CASSTTGTGADTQYF.

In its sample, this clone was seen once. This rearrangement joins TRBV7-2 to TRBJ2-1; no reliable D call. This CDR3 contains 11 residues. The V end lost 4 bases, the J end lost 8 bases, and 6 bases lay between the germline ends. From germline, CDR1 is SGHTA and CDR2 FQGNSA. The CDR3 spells CASSYLDEQFF. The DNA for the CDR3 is TGTGCCAGCAGCTATTTAGATGAGCAGTTCTTC.